This T cell receptor beta chain was obtained from a study of cytomegalovirus exposure and HLA in healthy donors. Looked up from germline, CDR1 is MDHEN and CDR2 is SYDVKM. Trimming removed 8 bases from V and 4 bases from J, with 9 bases in between. The CDR3 totals 12 residues. This clone was picked up one time. Repertoires were generated with immunoSEQ multiplex PCR, while TCRdb's copy carries only in-frame clones and drops some. The sample lists roughly 180,000 clones; 84% were seen once. This receptor was obtained from a man between 18 and 35 years old in good health and CMV-seropositive. Sequenced material: PBMCs. V is TRBV28 and J is TRBJ1-5; D unresolved. The CDR3 is CASHTNNQPQHF. Written as DNA, the CDR3 is TGTGCCAGCCACACTAATAATCAGCCCCAGCATTTT.